This is a list of T cell receptor beta chains from one sample in a study of blood T cell repertoires in COVID-19. Produced via immunoSEQ multiplex PCR; TCRdb's table is partial and in-frame only. The sample holds 40,000 to 50,000 clones; about nine tenths are singletons and the top ten take 6.2%. Sequenced sample: peripheral blood. These receptors all stem from a human donor in a cohort sampled during active COVID-19. CDR3s include the opening cysteine and the closing phenylalanine or tryptophan. The order of the fields is clone size, D gene, V gene, J gene, CDR3 DNA, CDR3 protein. The D gene is left open where the match is weak. Size is omitted from some rows. Given values are once, few, many or a class for expanded clones.

abundance: .; d_gene: TRBD2; v_gene: TRBV29-1; j_gene: TRBJ2-7; CDR3nt: TGCAGCGTTGTAGGGAGCGGGGCCTACGAGCAGTACTTC; CDR3aa: CSVVGSGAYEQYF
abundance: .; d_gene: .; v_gene: TRBV24-1; j_gene: TRBJ2-2; CDR3nt: TGTGCCACCAGTGATTACGGGGTAACCGGGGAGCTGTTTTTT; CDR3aa: CATSDYGVTGELFF
abundance: .; d_gene: .; v_gene: TRBV7-9; j_gene: TRBJ1-1; CDR3nt: TGTGCCAGCAGCTTAAGGCAGGTTGAAGCTTTCTTT; CDR3aa: CASSLRQVEAFF
abundance: .; d_gene: TRBD2; v_gene: TRBV5-1; j_gene: TRBJ2-5; CDR3nt: TGCGCCAGCAGCCCTCGGACTAGCGGGGGTAAGACCCAGTACTTC; CDR3aa: CASSPRTSGGKTQYF
abundance: .; d_gene: .; v_gene: TRBV6-2/TRBV6-3; j_gene: TRBJ2-5; CDR3nt: TGTGCCAGCAGTTACTCGACCGGGGGGACCCAGTACTTC; CDR3aa: CASSYSTGGTQYF
abundance: .; d_gene: .; v_gene: TRBV5-5; j_gene: TRBJ2-7; CDR3nt: TGTGCCAGCAGCTTGGCATACGAGCAGTACTTC; CDR3aa: CASSLAYEQYF
abundance: .; d_gene: TRBD1; v_gene: TRBV4-2; j_gene: TRBJ2-3; CDR3nt: TGTGCCAGCAGCCAGACGGGACAGGGCCAAGGTACGCAGTATTTT; CDR3aa: CASSQTGQGQGTQYF
abundance: once; d_gene: TRBD2; v_gene: TRBV7-6; j_gene: TRBJ2-7; CDR3nt: TGTGCCAGCAGCTTAACTAGCGGGAGCTCCTACGAGCAGTACTTC; CDR3aa: CASSLTSGSSYEQYF
abundance: .; d_gene: TRBD2; v_gene: TRBV11-2; j_gene: TRBJ2-7; CDR3nt: TGTGCCAGCAGCTCTGTAGCGGGAGGGACCTACGAGCAGTACTTC; CDR3aa: CASSSVAGGTYEQYF
abundance: .; d_gene: .; v_gene: TRBV6-1; j_gene: TRBJ1-2; CDR3nt: TGTGCCAGCAGTGAAACTATTGGCTACACCTTC; CDR3aa: CASSETIGYTF
abundance: .; d_gene: .; v_gene: TRBV9; j_gene: TRBJ1-5; CDR3nt: TGTGCCAGCAGCGGAGGACTGCCCGAGGGGCCCCAGCATTTT; CDR3aa: CASSGGLPEGPQHF
abundance: .; d_gene: TRBD2; v_gene: TRBV5-1; j_gene: TRBJ2-5; CDR3nt: TGCGCCAGCAGCGACCCTAGCGGGGTTCAAGAGACCCAGTACTTC; CDR3aa: CASSDPSGVQETQYF
abundance: .; d_gene: .; v_gene: TRBV9; j_gene: TRBJ2-3; CDR3nt: TGTGCCAGCAGCGCTAACACAGATACGCAGTATTTT; CDR3aa: CASSANTDTQYF
abundance: few; d_gene: .; v_gene: TRBV5-4; j_gene: TRBJ1-2; CDR3nt: TGTGCCAGCAGCTTGTCAGGGGATGGCTACACCTTC; CDR3aa: CASSLSGDGYTF